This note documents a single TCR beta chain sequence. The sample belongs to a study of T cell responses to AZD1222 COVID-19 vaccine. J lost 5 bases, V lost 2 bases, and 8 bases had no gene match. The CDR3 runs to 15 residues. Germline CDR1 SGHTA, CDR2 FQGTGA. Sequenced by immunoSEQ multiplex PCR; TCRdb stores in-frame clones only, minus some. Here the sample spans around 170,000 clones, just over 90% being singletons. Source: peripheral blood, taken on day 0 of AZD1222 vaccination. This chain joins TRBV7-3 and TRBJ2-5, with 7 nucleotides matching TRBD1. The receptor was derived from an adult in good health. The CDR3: CASSLEGQPGETQYF. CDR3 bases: TGTGCCAGCAGCTTAGAGGGACAGCCAGGGGAGACCCAGTACTTC.